The rows below give T cell receptor beta chains drawn from one sample of a study of cytomegalovirus exposure and HLA in healthy donors. Clones were read by immunoSEQ multiplex PCR, and TCRdb kept only the in-frame ones, dropping some. The profile shows 200,000 or so clones, approximately 90% of them singletons. The sequencing input was PBMCs. These receptors all come from a woman under 30 in good health and CMV-seronegative. Both conserved end residues are part of each CDR3. The D gene is left open where the match is weak. Where a row states a size, it is once, few, many or the class of an expanded clone; other rows omit it.

size	V	J	D	DNA	CDR3
.	TRBV6-1	TRBJ1-2	.	TGTGCCAGCAGTGAACTAGGCGGCGGCCTCTATGGCTACACCTTC	CASSELGGGLYGYTF
.	TRBV19	TRBJ1-2	TRBD1	TGTAGCGCAGGGGGCGAGGGCTATGGCTACACCTTC	CSAGGEGYGYTF
once	TRBV28	TRBJ1-2	.	TGTGCCAGCAGTCCAGGGACACCTTATGGCTACACCTTC	CASSPGTPYGYTF
.	TRBV4-1	TRBJ2-5	.	TGCGCCAGCAGCCGCCCGGACTTAGCAATGGAGACCCAGTACTTC	CASSRPDLAMETQYF
once	TRBV4-2	TRBJ2-1	TRBD2	TGTGCCAGCAGCCAAGATGTAGCGGGAGCTGTTTTTGAGCAGTTCTTC	CASSQDVAGAVFEQFF
.	TRBV28	TRBJ1-2	.	TGTGCCAGCCTCTCTCTCCCAGGTGAACGAGACTATGGCTACACCTTC	CASLSLPGERDYGYTF
.	TRBV5-4	TRBJ1-4	.	TGTGCCAGCAGCTTAACAGGGCAGGAAAAACTGTTTTTT	CASSLTGQEKLFF
.	TRBV5-1	TRBJ1-2	.	TGCGCCAGCAGCTTGAGTGGGCAGGGTGGTCTCGACTACACCTTC	CASSLSGQGGLDYTF
.	TRBV7-9	TRBJ2-3	TRBD2	TGTGCCAGCACCTCGGTGAGCGGGAGGGCCCAAGATACGCAGTATTTT	CASTSVSGRAQDTQYF
.	TRBV29-1	TRBJ1-1	.	TGCAGCGTGCGATTAAGAGACACGAACACTGAAGCTTTCTTT	CSVRLRDTNTEAFF
.	TRBV2	TRBJ1-3	TRBD1	TGTGCCAGCAGTGGCCCGGGACAGGGTTTATCTTCTGGAAACACCATATATTTT	CASSGPGQGLSSGNTIYF
.	TRBV11-1	TRBJ2-1	.	TGTGCCAGCAGCTTAGTGTCATACAATGAGCAGTTCTTC	CASSLVSYNEQFF
.	TRBV9	TRBJ2-1	TRBD2	TGTGCCAGCAGCGTAGATGTTAGCGGGAGAGTCTACAATGAGCAGTTCTTC	CASSVDVSGRVYNEQFF
.	TRBV4-1	TRBJ2-7	TRBD1	TGCGCCAGCAGCCAACCGGACAGGGAAAGACAGCAGTACTTC	CASSQPDRERQQYF
.	TRBV7-7	TRBJ1-4	.	TGTGCTAGCAGCTCCGGACTAGGGGAGGAAAAACTGTTTTTT	CASSSGLGEEKLFF